The 6 T cell receptor beta chains listed next were all sequenced from one sample in a study of blood T cell repertoires in COVID-19. Profiled with immunoSEQ multiplex PCR; TCRdb holds only in-frame clones, not every one. The sample has about 120,000 clones, around 80% seen once. Input material: peripheral blood. All receptors derive from a woman in her 70s with acute or convalescent COVID-19.

The genes are TRBV5-3 and TRBJ1-2, with TRBD1 as a possible D gene (6 bases). TRBV5-3 is filed as an ORF, its function uncertain. The ends were cut back, 1 base at V and 8 bases at J, with 12 bases in the middle. This CDR3 is built from 13 residues. This chain's CDR3 is CARSLWTAGGYTF. CDR3 nucleotides: TGTGCCAGAAGCTTGTGGACAGCCGGAGGCTACACCTTC.

V is TRBV20-1 and J is TRBJ1-4; D uncertain. This CDR3 region has 11 residues. The germline gives CDR1 DFQATT, CDR2 SNEGSKA (reference sequence). Trimming took off 2 bases at V and 8 bases at J, with 6 bases between the two ends. The CDR3 nucleotides read TGCAGTGCTAGACCTGGCGAAAAACTGTTTTTT. Its translation: CSARPGEKLFF.

This chain uses TRBV28 with TRBJ2-3; no clear D gene. Germline V gene sequence: CDR1 MDHEN, CDR2 SYDVKM. Trimming removed 6 bases from V and 2 bases from J, with 9 bases in between. CDR3 length: 13 residues. CDR3 in amino acids: CASSSQYTDTQYF. The DNA of the CDR3 is TGTGCCAGCAGCTCACAATACACAGATACGCAGTATTTT.

The CDR3 is CASSMGDSLKEQYF. CDR3 bases: TGTGCCAGTAGTATGGGGGACAGCTTAAAAGAGCAGTACTTC. The chain couples TRBV19 to TRBJ2-7; 7 bases align to TRBD1. The ends lost 3 bases at V and 7 bases at J; junction bases unmatched: 9. This CDR3 has 14 residues. Per germline, CDR1 LNHDA and CDR2 SQIVND (reference sequence).

The rearrangement links TRBV7-3 to TRBJ1-4; 8 bases are shared with TRBD1. This CDR3 is 15 amino acids long. Germline V lookup: CDR1 SGHTA, CDR2 FQGTGA. Germline trimming cut 5 bases from V and 5 bases from J; bases unmatched to any gene: 7. The CDR3 DNA is TGTGCCAGCAGCCTAGGGGGACAGGCGAATGAAAAACTGTTTTTT. Encoded protein: CASSLGGQANEKLFF.

The sample holds a few counts of this clone. This sequence joins TRBV6-6 and TRBJ1-5; no clear D. Deletions cut 3 bases from V and 0 bases from J, with 12 bases between. CDR3 length: 16 residues. Germline-derived CDR1 and CDR2 are MNHNY and SVGAGI (reference sequence). The CDR3 reads CASSYGARYSNQPQHF. The CDR3 nucleotides read TGTGCCAGCAGTTATGGTGCGAGGTATAGCAATCAGCCCCAGCATTTT.